These 23 T cell receptor beta chains share one sample of origin, sequenced in a study of cytomegalovirus exposure and HLA in healthy donors. The primer mix had 60 Vbeta and 13 Jbeta primers. Here immunoSEQ multiplex PCR was the method, and the copy in TCRdb shows in-frame clones only, minus some. The profile covers around 150,000 clones, with 84% appearing a single time and roughly 1.9% taken by the ten largest. Sample: PBMCs. All receptors come from a man younger than 35 in good health and CMV-seronegative.

The gene calls are TRBV19 and TRBJ1-2; D possibly corresponds to TRBD1 (6 bases). CDR3 length: 15 residues. Trimming removed 2 bases at V and 4 bases at J, with 14 bases between. Per the germline V gene, CDR1 is LNHDA and CDR2 is SQIVND (reference sequence). CDR3 amino acids: CASSISRGQGYGYTF. CDR3 bases: TGTGCCAGTAGTATAAGCAGGGGTCAGGGCTATGGCTACACCTTC. Full variable domain (remainder filled in from reference TRBV19 and TRBJ1-2): DGGITQSPKYLFRKEGQNVTLSCEQNLNHDAMYWYRQDPGQGLRLIYYSQIVNDFQKGDIAEGYSVSREKKESFPLTVTSAQKNPTAFYLCASSISRGQGYGYTFGSGTRLTVV.

Here the CDR3 reads CASSHPSTSGAGNEQFF. CDR3 DNA: TGTGCCAGCAGCCACCCATCGACTAGCGGGGCAGGAAATGAGCAGTTCTTC. The chain is built from TRBV7-9 and TRBJ2-1; 11 bases map to TRBD2. The length of the CDR3 is 17 residues. V shed 5 bases and J 7 bases; nucleotides not matched to a gene: 13. Per germline, CDR1 SEHNR and CDR2 FQNEAQ (reference sequence). The full variable domain, rest sourced from reference TRBV7-9 and TRBJ2-1, is DTGVSQNPRHKITKRGQNVTFRCDPISEHNRLYWYRQTLGQGPEFLTYFQNEAQLEKSRLLSDRFSAERPKGSFSTLEIQRTEQGDSAMYLCASSHPSTSGAGNEQFFGPGTRLTVL.

The chain recombines TRBV5-1 with TRBJ2-5; TRBD1 matches 7 bases. V lost 0 bases, J lost 1 base, and 6 bases stayed unmatched. CDR1 and CDR2 from the germline V gene are SGHRS and YFSETQ. This CDR3 spans 16 amino acids. This CDR3 reads CASSLGVTGVQETQYF. The CDR3 DNA reads TGCGCCAGCAGCTTGGGAGTTACAGGGGTCCAAGAGACCCAGTACTTC.

This clone was seen a handful of times. The chain recombines TRBV5-1 with TRBJ2-3; 8 bases agree with TRBD1. The CDR3 contains 14 residues. Trimming cost V 3 bases and J 2 bases; bases outside gene matches: 2. From germline, CDR1 is SGHRS and CDR2 YFSETQ. The DNA for the CDR3 is TGCGCCAGCAGCTCGGGACAGGACACAGATACGCAGTATTTT. It yields the protein CASSSGQDTDTQYF.

The chain uses TRBV29-1 and TRBJ1-5; TRBD1 matches 7 bases. The germline V gene encodes CDR1 SQVTM and CDR2 ANQGSEA. V dropped 4 bases and J dropped 2; count of bases not matched to a gene: 8. The length of the CDR3 is 15 residues. The CDR3 sequence is CSVVKAGQGNQPQHF. CDR3 nucleotides: TGCAGCGTTGTGAAGGCCGGACAGGGCAATCAGCCCCAGCATTTT.

The rearrangement uses TRBV9 and TRBJ2-7; 8 bases map to TRBD1. This CDR3 region has 17 residues. J was trimmed by 3 bases and V by 6 bases; bases with no gene match: 17. Germline assignment: CDR1 SGDLS and CDR2 YYNGEE. CDR3 coding DNA: TGTGCCAGCACCCCCGCCATAGGGACAGGCGACGTCTACGAGCAGTACTTC. Its translation is CASTPAIGTGDVYEQYF. The full variable domain, its missing parts supplied by reference TRBV9 and TRBJ2-7, is DSGVTQTPKHLITATGQRVTLRCSPRSGDLSVYWYQQSLDQGLQFLIQYYNGEERAKGNILERFSAQQFPDLHSELNLSSLELGDSALYFCASTPAIGTGDVYEQYFGPGTRLTVT.

The rearrangement links TRBV4-2 to TRBJ1-1; D is possibly TRBD1 (6 bases). The V and J ends lost 1 base and 8 bases respectively, with 11 bases between them. Per germline, CDR1 LGHNA and CDR2 YNFKEQ. This CDR3 comprises 13 residues. Here the CDR3 DNA reads TGTGCCAGCAGCCAAGCGGGGGGCAGGGAAGCTTTCTTT. Amino acid sequence: CASSQAGGREAFF.

The chain couples TRBV4-1 to TRBJ2-3, with D unclear. V was shortened by 6 bases and J by 6 bases, with 28 bases between the two germline ends. The CDR3 has 18 residues. The germline CDR1 and CDR2 sequences are MGHRA and YSYEKL. CDR3 coding DNA: TGCGCCAGCAGAAAGTACGGAGATCCCCGCCACAAGGAGGATACGCAGTATTTT. This codes for CASRKYGDPRHKEDTQYF.

The DNA of the CDR3 is TGTGCCAGCAGCGAGGGATACTCTGGGGCCAACGTCCTGACTTTC. This codes for CASSEGYSGANVLTF. V gene TRBV6-1 combines with J gene TRBJ2-6, with D perhaps TRBD2 (5 bases). The CDR3 has 15 amino acids. Between the trimmed V and J ends, which lost 6 bases and 0 bases, there was a span of 9 bases. Germline CDR1 and CDR2: MNHNS and SASEGT.

This clone was recorded once. The genes are TRBV7-2 and TRBJ2-7; perhaps TRBD2 as D (6 bases). The CDR3 consists of 14 residues. Germline CDR1 SGHTA, CDR2 FQGNSA. V gave up 5 bases and J gave up 4 bases, with 15 bases separating them. DNA of the CDR3: TGTGCCAGCAGCCTCTATACCGGACTATACGAGCAGTACTTC. Its protein is CASSLYTGLYEQYF.

The V call is TRBV4-2, the J call TRBJ2-7, with 9 positions matching TRBD2. V trimming: 3 bases; J trimming: 5 bases; junction bases outside the gene matches: 8. CDR1 LGHNA and CDR2 YNFKEQ come from the germline V gene. The CDR3 has 15 residues. CDR3 region: CASSHNTGTSNEQYF. In DNA, the CDR3 is TGTGCCAGCAGCCACAATACCGGGACTAGCAACGAGCAGTACTTC.

As DNA, the CDR3 is TGTGCCAGCAGTTTACCCCGGCAGGGTTACTACGAGCAGTACTTC. Protein sequence: CASSLPRQGYYEQYF. J is TRBJ2-7 and V is TRBV28; possibly TRBD1 for D (5 bases). The CDR3 runs to 15 residues. Germline loops: CDR1 MDHEN, CDR2 SYDVKM. Trimming left V 2 bases short and J 3 bases short, with 14 bases between.

This clone turned up a few times. CDR3 in amino acids: CASSESISINDTEAFF. The CDR3 DNA follows: TGCGCCAGCAGTGAGTCCATATCTATAAATGACACTGAAGCTTTCTTT. The chain carries TRBV10-1 and TRBJ1-1, with D unresolved. Trimming took off 0 bases at V and 3 bases at J, with 14 bases between the two ends. The germline V gene encodes CDR1 WNHNN and CDR2 SYGVQD (reference sequence). The CDR3 totals 16 residues.

This chain uses TRBV5-1 with TRBJ2-5; TRBD1 matches at 9 bases. This CDR3 region has 15 residues. CDR1 SGHRS and CDR2 YFSETQ come from the germline V gene. V shed 4 bases, J shed 4 bases, and the junction held 8 bases outside the gene matches. The CDR3 is CASSPGTGLGETQYF. The CDR3 DNA sequence: TGCGCCAGCAGCCCCGGGACAGGGCTAGGAGAGACCCAGTACTTC.

This sequence joins TRBV28 and TRBJ2-1, with a possible D match to TRBD2 (6 bases). Germline assignment: CDR1 MDHEN and CDR2 SYDVKM. This CDR3 is 16 amino acids long. Trimming shortened V by 2 bases and J by 3 bases, and 14 bases separated the two germline ends. The CDR3 is CASSLEGGLYYNEQFF. In DNA form, the CDR3 reads TGTGCCAGCAGTTTAGAGGGAGGACTATACTACAATGAGCAGTTCTTC.

The rearrangement links TRBV14 to TRBJ1-1; D remains unclear. Germline V lookup: CDR1 SGHDN, CDR2 FVKESK. The V gene lost 1 base and the J gene lost 6 bases, with 6 bases spanning the gap. The CDR3 covers 12 residues. Written as DNA, the CDR3 is TGTGCCAGCAGCCAAGTCCCGGCTGAAGCTTTCTTT. This encodes CASSQVPAEAFF.

The rearrangement joins TRBV19 to TRBJ2-1; 9 nucleotides line up with TRBD2. The germline V gene encodes CDR1 LNHDA and CDR2 SQIVND (reference sequence). The CDR3 consists of 14 residues. Losses at the gene ends were 5 bases for V and 4 bases for J; bases not matched to a gene: 3. The CDR3 DNA is TGTGCCAGTAGTGTGCGGGGGGGGTACAATGAGCAGTTCTTC. Protein sequence: CASSVRGGYNEQFF.

The chain joins TRBV7-8 to TRBJ2-3; 8 bases are a match to TRBD1. With V trimmed by 5 bases and J by 4 bases, 14 bases remained unmatched. Germline assignment: CDR1 SGHVS and CDR2 FQNEAQ. The CDR3 sequence is 17 residues long. DNA of the CDR3: TGTGCCAGCAGCCCGCACAGGGGGTGGGACGGGGCAGATACGCAGTATTTT. Protein sequence: CASSPHRGWDGADTQYF. Full variable domain (remainder filled in from reference TRBV7-8 and TRBJ2-3): GAGVSQSPRYKVAKRGQDVALRCDPISGHVSLFWYQQALGQGPEFLTYFQNEAQLDKSGLPSDRFFAERPEGSVSTLKIQRTQQEDSAVYLCASSPHRGWDGADTQYFGPGTRLTVL.

J is TRBJ1-4 and V is TRBV6-5; TRBD1 might be the D (5 bases). The CDR3 covers 16 residues. Trimming removed 0 bases from V and 3 bases from J, with 11 bases in between. CDR1 and CDR2 from the germline V gene are MNHEY and SVGAGI. For the CDR3, the DNA is TGTGCCAGCAGTTACTCAGGGGAATGGGCTAATGAAAAACTGTTTTTT. Translating it yields CASSYSGEWANEKLFF.

The chain joins TRBV7-9 to TRBJ2-3, with 9 bases fitting TRBD2. Germline V gene lookup returns CDR1 SEHNR and CDR2 FQNEAQ (reference sequence). There are 15 residues in the CDR3. The V gene end was trimmed by 7 bases and the J gene end by 0 bases; junction bases not matched to a gene: 5. The CDR3 DNA reads TGTGCCAGCACCAGCGGGAGGACTAGCACAGATACGCAGTATTTT. The encoded protein is CASTSGRTSTDTQYF. The full variable domain, rest sourced from reference TRBV7-9 and TRBJ2-3, is DTGVSQNPRHKITKRGQNVTFRCDPISEHNRLYWYRQTLGQGPEFLTYFQNEAQLEKSRLLSDRFSAERPKGSFSTLEIQRTEQGDSAMYLCASTSGRTSTDTQYFGPGTRLTVL.

This clone was counted a single time. The gene calls are TRBV7-9 and TRBJ1-1; D is uncertain. Trimming removed 0 bases from V and 1 base from J, with 12 bases in between. Germline CDR1 reads SEHNR; CDR2 reads FQNEAQ (reference sequence). This CDR3 has 16 amino acids. The CDR3 bases are TGTGCCAGCAGCTTAGCTAGATTGAACTCGAACACTGAAGCTTTCTTT. Translation: CASSLARLNSNTEAFF.

The V gene is TRBV7-6, the J gene TRBJ2-1; 12 nucleotides line up with TRBD2. CDR1 is SGHVS and CDR2 is FNYEAQ in the germline V gene. The ends lost 5 bases at V and 6 bases at J; junction bases unmatched: 5. The CDR3 covers 15 residues. This chain's CDR3 is CASSTGTSGFNEQFF. The CDR3 nucleotides are TGTGCCAGCAGCACCGGGACTAGCGGGTTCAATGAGCAGTTCTTC.

V usage is TRBV18 and J usage is TRBJ2-1; D gene ambiguous. Germline loops: CDR1 KGHSH, CDR2 LQKENI. The CDR3 has 13 residues. V gave up 0 bases and J gave up 6 bases, with 6 bases separating them. CDR3 sequence reads: CASSPPLGNEQFF. The CDR3 bases are TGTGCCAGCTCACCACCCCTAGGCAATGAGCAGTTCTTC. Combining the CDR3 with reference TRBV18 and TRBJ2-1 gives the whole variable domain NAGVMQNPRHLVRRRGQEARLRCSPMKGHSHVYWYRQLPEEGLKFMVYLQKENIIDESGMPKERFSAEFPKEGPSILRIQQVVRGDSAAYFCASSPPLGNEQFFGPGTRLTVL.